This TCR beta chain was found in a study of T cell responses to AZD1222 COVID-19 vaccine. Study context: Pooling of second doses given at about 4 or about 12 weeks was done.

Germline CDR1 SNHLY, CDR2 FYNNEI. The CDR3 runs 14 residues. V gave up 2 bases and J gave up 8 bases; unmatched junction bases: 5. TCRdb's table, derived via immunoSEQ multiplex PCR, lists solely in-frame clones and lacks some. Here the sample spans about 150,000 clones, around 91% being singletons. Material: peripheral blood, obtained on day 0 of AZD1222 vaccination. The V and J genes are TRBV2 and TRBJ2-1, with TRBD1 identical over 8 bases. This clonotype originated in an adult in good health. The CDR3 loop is CASSEMDRVHEQFF. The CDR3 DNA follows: TGTGCCAGCAGTGAAATGGACAGGGTACATGAGCAGTTCTTC.